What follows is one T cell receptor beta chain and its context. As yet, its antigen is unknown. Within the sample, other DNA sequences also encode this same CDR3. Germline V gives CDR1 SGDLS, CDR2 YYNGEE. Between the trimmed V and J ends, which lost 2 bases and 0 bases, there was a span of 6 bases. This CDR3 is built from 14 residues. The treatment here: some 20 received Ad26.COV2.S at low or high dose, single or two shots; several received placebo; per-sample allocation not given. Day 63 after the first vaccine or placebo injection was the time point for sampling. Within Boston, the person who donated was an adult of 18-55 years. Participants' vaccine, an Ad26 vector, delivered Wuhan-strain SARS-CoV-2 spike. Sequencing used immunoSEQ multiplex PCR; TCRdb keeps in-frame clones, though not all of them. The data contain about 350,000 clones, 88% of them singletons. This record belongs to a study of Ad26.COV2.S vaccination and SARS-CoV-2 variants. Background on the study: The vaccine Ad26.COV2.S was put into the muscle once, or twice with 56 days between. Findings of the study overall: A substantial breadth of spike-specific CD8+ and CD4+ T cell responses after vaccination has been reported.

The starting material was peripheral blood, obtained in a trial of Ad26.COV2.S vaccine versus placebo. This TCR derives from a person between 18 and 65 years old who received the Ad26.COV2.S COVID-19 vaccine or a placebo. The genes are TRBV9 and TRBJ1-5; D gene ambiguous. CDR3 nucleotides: TGTGCCAGCAGCGTTGGTGGTAGCAATCAGCCCCAGCATTTT. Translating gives CASSVGGSNQPQHF. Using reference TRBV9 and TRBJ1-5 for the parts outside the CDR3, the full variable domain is DSGVTQTPKHLITATGQRVTLRCSPRSGDLSVYWYQQSLDQGLQFLIQYYNGEERAKGNILERFSAQQFPDLHSELNLSSLELGDSALYFCASSVGGSNQPQHFGDGTRLSIL.